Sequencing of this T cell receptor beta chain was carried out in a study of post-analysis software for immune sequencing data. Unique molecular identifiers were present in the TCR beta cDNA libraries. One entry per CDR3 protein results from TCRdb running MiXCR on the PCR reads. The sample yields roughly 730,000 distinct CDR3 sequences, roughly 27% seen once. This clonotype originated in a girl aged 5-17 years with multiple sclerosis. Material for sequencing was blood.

CDR3 nucleotide sequence: TGCGCCAGCAGCGCTTCCAGTTTTGGGCAATTCTACGGGCAGTACTTC. Translated, it gives CASSASSFGQFYGQYF. This chain uses TRBV5-1 with TRBJ2-5; no clear D. Germline values: CDR1 SGHRS, CDR2 YFSETQ. This CDR3 is 16 amino acids long. The V gene lost 4 bases and the J gene lost 11 bases, with 27 bases spanning the gap.